The source of this T cell receptor (beta chain) is a study of T-cell reconstitution after alpha-beta-depleted transplantation in children. Study-wide results and caveats: It was newly produced T cells that mostly accounted for T-cell counts and diversity one year after transplant. It was reported that alpha-beta T cells came from several hundred expanded graft clones (about two months after transplant).

Unique molecular identifiers were incorporated when the TCRbeta library was constructed. Using its own MiXCR run on the PCR reads, TCRdb lists one record per CDR3 protein. This table has about 98,000 distinct CDR3 sequences, 20% to 30% appearing once. The CDR3 extends over 16 amino acids. A word on this clonotype: No antigen is known for it.

This clonotype was obtained from a boy aged 2 to 9 with acute lymphoblastic leukemia, due to receive a stem cell transplant. This specimen was PBMCs, taken before TCRalphabeta/CD19-depleted stem cell transplant. This sequence joins TRBV12-1 and TRBJ2-1; the table's TRBD2 call for D was not verified on the DNA. TRBV12-1 is recorded as a pseudogene. The CDR3 DNA sequence: TGTGCCATGGGCCCTAAGCCTAGCGGAGGGGCCGGCGAGCAGTTCTTC. This encodes CAMGPKPSGGAGEQFF.